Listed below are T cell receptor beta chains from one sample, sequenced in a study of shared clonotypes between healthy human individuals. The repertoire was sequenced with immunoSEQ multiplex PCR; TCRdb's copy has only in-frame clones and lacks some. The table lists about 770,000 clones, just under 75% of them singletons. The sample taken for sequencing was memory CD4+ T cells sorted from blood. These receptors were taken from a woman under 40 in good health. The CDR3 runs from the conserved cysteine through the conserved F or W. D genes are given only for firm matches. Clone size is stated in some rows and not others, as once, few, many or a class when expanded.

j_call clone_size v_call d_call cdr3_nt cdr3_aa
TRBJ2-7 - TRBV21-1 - TGTGCCAGCAGCGCCAAGGGTGGGACTAGCAGTTCCTACGAGCAGTACTTC CASSAKGGTSSSYEQYF
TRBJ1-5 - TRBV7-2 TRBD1 TGTGCCAGCAGACGGGACAGGGCGGGAGATCAGCCCCAGCATTTT CASRRDRAGDQPQHF
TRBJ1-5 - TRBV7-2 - TGTGCCAGCAGTACTCAGGGTCGTCAGCCCCAGCATTTT CASSTQGRQPQHF
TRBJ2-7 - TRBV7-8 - TGTGCCAGCAGCTCCCGGGGCAGCGGACAAGCCTACGAGCAGTACTTC CASSSRGSGQAYEQYF
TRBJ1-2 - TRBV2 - TGTGCCAGCAGTGAAGATCCAGGCCCGTCCTTC CASSEDPGPSF
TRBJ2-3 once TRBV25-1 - TGTGCCAGCAGTGAAACAGGGAGGAGGGATACGCAGTATTTT CASSETGRRDTQYF
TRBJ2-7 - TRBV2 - TGTGCTACCAAACAGGGACTCTCCTACGAGCAGTACTTC CATKQGLSYEQYF
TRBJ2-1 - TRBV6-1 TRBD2 TGTGCCAGCAGCGAAATCGGGAATCCAAGCGGGGATGAGCAGTTCTTC CASSEIGNPSGDEQFF
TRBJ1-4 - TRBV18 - TGTGCCAGCTCACCATGGATTACGCGGGGCCAGCATGAAAAACTGTTTTTT CASSPWITRGQHEKLFF
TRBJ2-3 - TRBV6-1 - TGTGCCAGCAGTGGTCAGGGAGTCTCCACAGATACGCAGTATTTT CASSGQGVSTDTQYF
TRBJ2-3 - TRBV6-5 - TGTGCCAGCAGTTACACTCCTGGGACTGCCGGAGATACGCAGTATTTT CASSYTPGTAGDTQYF
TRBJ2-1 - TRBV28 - TGTGCCAGCCCCCACGCCAGATTCAGCTCCTACAATGAGCAGTTCTTC CASPHARFSSYNEQFF
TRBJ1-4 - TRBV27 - TGTGCCACTCGTGACCCCGGGGATCCAACTAATGAAAAACTGTTTTTT CATRDPGDPTNEKLFF
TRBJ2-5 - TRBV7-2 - TGTGCCAGCAGCCCCCGGACATACCAAGAGACCCAGTACTTC CASSPRTYQETQYF
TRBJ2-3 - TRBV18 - TGTGCCAGCTCACCACCTAGCGGAGACACAGATACGCAGTATTTT CASSPPSGDTDTQYF
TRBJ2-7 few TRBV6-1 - TGTGCCAGCAGTCTGAGAGGGCCCTACGAGCAGTACTTC CASSLRGPYEQYF
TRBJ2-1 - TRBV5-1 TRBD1 TGCGCCAGCATGCCGGGACAGACCTACAATGAGCAGTTCTTC CASMPGQTYNEQFF
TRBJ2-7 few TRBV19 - TGTGCCAGTAGTATAGATGAGGGAGGCGAGCAGTACTTC CASSIDEGGEQYF
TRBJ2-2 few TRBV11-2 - TGTGCCAGCAGACCGGCTAATCCGTTCGGGGAGCTGTTTTTT CASRPANPFGELFF
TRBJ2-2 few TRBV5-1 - TGCGCCAGCAGCTTGGATGCGGGTGTTGCCGGGGAGCTGTTTTTT CASSLDAGVAGELFF
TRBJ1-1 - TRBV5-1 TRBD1 TGCGCCAGCAGCTTGTCGGGACAGGGAGCCACTGAAGCTTTCTTT CASSLSGQGATEAFF
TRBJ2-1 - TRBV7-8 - TGTGCCAGCAGCCCTGCCCGGTCGCGTCAGTTCTTC CASSPARSRQFF
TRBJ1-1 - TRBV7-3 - TGTGCCAGCAGCTTAAAAGGGGCGGCGAACACTGAAGCTTTCTTT CASSLKGAANTEAFF
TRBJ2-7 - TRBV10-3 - TGTGCCATCAGTGCGAAAGGGGCCTTGGAGCAGTACTTC CAISAKGALEQYF
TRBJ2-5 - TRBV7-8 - TGTGCCAGCCGAAAGGGCCGGGCAGCGGGAGAGACCCAGTACTTC CASRKGRAAGETQYF
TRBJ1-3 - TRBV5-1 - TGCGCCAGCAGTCAAGGGACGGCTGGAAACACCATATATTTT CASSQGTAGNTIYF
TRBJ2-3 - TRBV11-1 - TGTGCCAGCAGCCACACCTCGGACACAAGCACAGATACGCAGTATTTT CASSHTSDTSTDTQYF
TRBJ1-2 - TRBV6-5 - TGTGCCAGCAGGCAACTGGGAGAAAACTATGGCTACACCTTC CASRQLGENYGYTF
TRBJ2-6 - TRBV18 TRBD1 TGTGCCAGCTCACCGCCACAGGGGACCTCATCTGGGGCCAACGTCCTGACTTTC CASSPPQGTSSGANVLTF
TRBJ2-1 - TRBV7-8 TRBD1 TGTGCCAGCAGCTTGATAGGGATAATCGCCGGGACAGGGGGCAATGAGCAGTTCTTC CASSLIGIIAGTGGNEQFF
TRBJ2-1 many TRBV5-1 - TGCGCCAGCAGAGGTGGCGGGGGACATTACAATGAGCAGTTCTTC CASRGGGGHYNEQFF
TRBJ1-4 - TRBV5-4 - TGTGCCAGCAGCGCGGGCACAACTAATGAAAAACTGTTTTTT CASSAGTTNEKLFF
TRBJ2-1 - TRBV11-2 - TGTGCCAGCAGCTTGAACCCCGGGACCCACAACAATGAGCAGTTCTTC CASSLNPGTHNNEQFF
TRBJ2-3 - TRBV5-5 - TGTGCCAGCAGCTTGGGGGGGTCCACAGATACGCAGTATTTT CASSLGGSTDTQYF
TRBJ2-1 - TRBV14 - TGTGCCAGCAGCCAAGTTTACAATGAGCAGTTCTTC CASSQVYNEQFF
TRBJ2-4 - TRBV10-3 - TGTGCCATCAGTGAGCCTGAGCTAGGGAGGATGGGCAAAAACATTCAGTACTTC CAISEPELGRMGKNIQYF
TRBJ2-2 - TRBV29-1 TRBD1 TGCAGCGCTAACAGGGGGCGCAGCGGGGAGCTGTTTTTT CSANRGRSGELFF
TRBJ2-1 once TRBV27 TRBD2 TGTGCCAGCAGTTCCTGGACTAGCGGGAAACGCAATGAGCAGTTCTTC CASSSWTSGKRNEQFF
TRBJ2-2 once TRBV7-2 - TGTGCCAGCAGCGCAAGAACCACGAACACCGGGGAGCTGTTTTTT CASSARTTNTGELFF
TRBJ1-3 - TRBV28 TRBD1 TGTGCCAGCAGTTTGCCCGGGACAGGGAAAAGAAACACCATATATTTT CASSLPGTGKRNTIYF
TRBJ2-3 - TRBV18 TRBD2 TGTGCCAGCTCACCAGAAGCGGGAGCTACAGATACGCAGTATTTT CASSPEAGATDTQYF
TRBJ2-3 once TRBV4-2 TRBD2 TGTGCCAGCAGCCAGACTAGCGGGAGGAGCACAGATACGCAGTATTTT CASSQTSGRSTDTQYF
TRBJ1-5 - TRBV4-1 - TGCGCCAGCAGCCAAGATTGGGGGACACAAAGCAATCAGCCCCAGCATTTT CASSQDWGTQSNQPQHF
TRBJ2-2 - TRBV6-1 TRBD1 TGTGCCAGCAGGCCGGGGACAGGGGGAACCGGGGAGCTGTTTTTT CASRPGTGGTGELFF
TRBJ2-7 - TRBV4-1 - TGCGCCAGCAGCCAAGAACGTTCCGCGGGATCTTCCTACGAGCAGTACTTC CASSQERSAGSSYEQYF
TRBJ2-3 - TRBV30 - TGTGCCTGGAGCCTCTTCGCAGGGATTACAGATACGCAGTATTTT CAWSLFAGITDTQYF
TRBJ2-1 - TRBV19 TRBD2 TGTGCCAGTAGTCAGCTAGCGGCAGCGACCAATGAGCAGTTCTTC CASSQLAAATNEQFF
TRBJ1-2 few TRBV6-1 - TGTGCCAGCAGTGCCGGTCCCAGGTCGCGCTATGGCTACACCTTC CASSAGPRSRYGYTF
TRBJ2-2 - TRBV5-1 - TGCGCCAGCAGCTCCCTGGCCGGGGAGCTGTTTTTT CASSSLAGELFF
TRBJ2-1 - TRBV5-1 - TGCGCCAGCAGCAGCGGACAGAGGTACAATGAGCAGTTCTTC CASSSGQRYNEQFF
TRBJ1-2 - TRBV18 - TGTGCCAGCTCACCCCTTTCGTCCGGGGAAGAAGGAGGCTACACCTTC CASSPLSSGEEGGYTF
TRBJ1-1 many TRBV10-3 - TGTGCCATCACTACGAGGTGGGACACTGAAGCTTTCTTT CAITTRWDTEAFF
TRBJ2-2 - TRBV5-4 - TGTGCCAGCAGCTTGGATAGGGTGGGGAACACCGGGGAGCTGTTTTTT CASSLDRVGNTGELFF
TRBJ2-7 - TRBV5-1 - TGCGCCAGCAGCTTGGTCGGGGGCGCCTACGAGCAGTACTTC CASSLVGGAYEQYF
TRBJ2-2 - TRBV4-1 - TGCGCCAGCAGCCCCACCAAGCTAGCCGCAAACACCGGGGAGCTGTTTTTT CASSPTKLAANTGELFF
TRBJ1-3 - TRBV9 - TGTGCCAGCAGCCCCCGATCAGGGAGCTCTGGAAACACCATATATTTT CASSPRSGSSGNTIYF
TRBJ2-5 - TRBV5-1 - TGCGCCAGCAGCTTGGGGTTTGCGGGGACGAGGGAGCAGTACTTC CASSLGFAGTREQYF
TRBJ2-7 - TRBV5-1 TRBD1 TGCGCCAGCAGCTTGGTTTCGGACAGGTTCTACGAGCAGTACTTC CASSLVSDRFYEQYF
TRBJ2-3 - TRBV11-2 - TGTGCCAGCAGCTTACATGGAACGTTTCCAGATACGCAGTATTTT CASSLHGTFPDTQYF